Each of the 27 T cell receptor beta chains below was sequenced from the same sample in a study of shared clonotypes between healthy human individuals. Terminally differentiated effector memory CD45RA+ cells were excluded from the naive CD8 cells, which were CD45RO-negative and positively selected for CCR7. Data came from immunoSEQ multiplex PCR; TCRdb stores just in-frame clones and leaves some out. Altogether roughly 550,000 clones are present, around 95% being singletons, with the ten largest covering 0.095% to 0.12%. Sequencing was performed on naive CD8+ T cells sorted from blood. Receptor source: a woman aged 30 to 39 in good health.

This sequence joins TRBV28 and TRBJ2-5; D might be TRBD1 (5 bases). The J call could be wrong; TRBJ2-7 is a better fit for the DNA end. The CDR3 loop spans 14 amino acids. Germline V gene lookup returns CDR1 MDHEN and CDR2 SYDVKM. CDR3 coding DNA: TGTGCCAGCAAGTTTCAGTACCAGGGCTACGAGCAGTACTTC. This encodes CASKFQYQGYEQYF.

The CDR3: CASASSGAYEQYF. The CDR3 region has the DNA TGTGCCAGCGCCTCGAGCGGCGCCTACGAGCAGTACTTC. This chain uses TRBV19 with TRBJ2-7, with D tentatively TRBD2 (5 bases). With 9 bases removed from V and 2 bases from J, the gap between germline ends came to 14 bases. CDR1 and CDR2 (germline): LNHDA, SQIVND (reference sequence). This CDR3 is built from 13 residues.

V usage is TRBV7-8 and J usage is TRBJ2-5, with TRBD2 matching 7 bases. The V and J ends lost 5 bases and 5 bases, in that order; junction bases with no gene match: 11. This CDR3 contains 15 residues. Germline CDR1 SGHVS, CDR2 FQNEAQ. The CDR3, as DNA: TGTGCCAGCAGCCAACTAGCGAACCGGGGGGAGACCCAGTACTTC. This translates into CASSQLANRGETQYF.

The genes are TRBV9 and TRBJ2-3; D is perhaps TRBD2 (5 bases). V was clipped by 3 bases and J by 5 bases, with 19 bases between them. In germline, CDR1 is SGDLS, CDR2 YYNGEE. The CDR3 loop spans 16 amino acids. The chain's CDR3 is CASSGNPSGGGDTQYF. The CDR3 DNA is TGTGCCAGCAGCGGCAATCCGAGCGGAGGTGGAGATACGCAGTATTTT.

This rearrangement joins TRBV27 to TRBJ2-7, with 9 bases matching TRBD1. Germline V gene sequence: CDR1 MNHEY, CDR2 SMNVEV (reference sequence). This CDR3 region has 13 residues. Losses at the gene ends were 8 bases for V and 2 bases for J; bases not matched to a gene: 4. The CDR3 sequence is CASGRTGAYEQYF. CDR3 DNA sequence: TGTGCCAGCGGTCGGACAGGGGCCTACGAGCAGTACTTC.

This chain connects TRBV27 to TRBJ2-5, with D hard to call. V lost 3 bases to trimming and J lost 5 bases, with 16 bases between them. The germline gives CDR1 MNHEY, CDR2 SMNVEV (reference sequence). The CDR3 contains 15 residues. This CDR3 is CASSFLGTLGETQYF. The CDR3 DNA reads TGTGCCAGCAGTTTCCTAGGAACCCTCGGGGAGACCCAGTACTTC.

The gene calls are TRBV10-3 and TRBJ1-5; D is unclear. The CDR3 covers 12 residues. Germline assignment: CDR1 ENHRY and CDR2 SYGVKD. The V and J ends lost 6 bases and 4 bases respectively, with 7 bases between them. Written as DNA, the CDR3 is TGTGCCATCAGCACAGCAAATCAGCCCCAGCATTTT. This gives the protein CAISTANQPQHF.

J is TRBJ1-2 and V is TRBV18, with TRBD1 matching 8 bases. The CDR3 consists of 15 residues. V dropped 3 bases and J dropped 7; count of bases not matched to a gene: 10. Germline V CDR1 and CDR2: KGHSH, LQKENI. The CDR3 is CASSPKPGGPRGYTF. In nucleotides, the CDR3 is TGTGCCAGCTCACCCAAGCCAGGGGGCCCTCGTGGCTACACCTTC.

V and J are TRBV7-8 and TRBJ1-3, with 7 bases lining up with TRBD1. This CDR3 comprises 15 residues. Unmatched junction bases numbered 4, after V lost 5 bases and J lost 0 bases. Germline V gene sequence: CDR1 SGHVS, CDR2 FQNEAQ. The CDR3 coding sequence is TGTGCCAGCAGCCCGAGACAGGGCTCTGGAAACACCATATATTTT. This codes for CASSPRQGSGNTIYF.

The chain couples TRBV13 to TRBJ2-1, with 11 bases that match TRBD2. V lost 0 bases to trimming and J lost 5 bases; unmatched junction nucleotides: 3. Looked up from germline, CDR1 is PRHDT and CDR2 is FYEKMQ (reference sequence). The CDR3 runs 16 residues. CDR3 sequence reads: CASSLGLGLADNEQFF. The CDR3, as DNA: TGTGCCAGCAGCTTAGGGTTGGGACTAGCGGACAATGAGCAGTTCTTC.

The V gene is TRBV9, the J gene TRBJ2-1, with D maybe TRBD1 (5 bases). Germline CDR1 is SGDLS and CDR2 is YYNGEE. The CDR3 is 14 residues long. The ends were cut back, 4 bases at V and 4 bases at J, with 12 bases in the middle. For the CDR3, the DNA is TGTGCCAGCAGCATCGACAGTCTATACAATGAGCAGTTCTTC. This sequence encodes CASSIDSLYNEQFF. The variable domain in full, completed from reference TRBV9 and TRBJ2-1, reads DSGVTQTPKHLITATGQRVTLRCSPRSGDLSVYWYQQSLDQGLQFLIQYYNGEERAKGNILERFSAQQFPDLHSELNLSSLELGDSALYFCASSIDSLYNEQFFGPGTRLTVL.

This sequence joins TRBV5-8 and TRBJ2-7; 11 bases line up with TRBD2. The CDR3 contains 18 residues. The ends lost 2 bases at V and 3 bases at J; junction bases unmatched: 13. The germline V gene has CDR1 SGHTS and CDR2 YDEGEE. The CDR3 coding sequence is TGTGCCAGCAGCTTCGGACTAGCGGGCATATGGGATGGCTACGAGCAGTACTTC. Protein: CASSFGLAGIWDGYEQYF.

This clone was counted a few times. J is TRBJ2-2 and V is TRBV4-1; 7 positions match TRBD1. Germline trimming cut 5 bases from V and 2 bases from J; bases unmatched to any gene: 5. CDR1 is MGHRA and CDR2 is YSYEKL in the germline V gene. This CDR3 comprises 15 residues. The CDR3 region has the DNA TGCGCCAGCAGCGCCCGACAGGGAAACACCGGGGAGCTGTTTTTT. Amino acids: CASSARQGNTGELFF.

The V and J genes are TRBV5-1 and TRBJ1-2, with D perhaps TRBD1 (5 bases). The ends were cut back, 4 bases at V and 7 bases at J, with 11 bases in the middle. Germline-derived CDR1 and CDR2 are SGHRS and YFSETQ. The CDR3 length is 12 residues. The CDR3 protein is CASSIAGAGYTF. The CDR3 DNA sequence: TGCGCCAGCAGCATTGCCGGGGCTGGCTACACCTTC.

V and J are TRBV15 and TRBJ2-7, with 14 bases identical to TRBD2. Germline V gene sequence: CDR1 LNHNV, CDR2 YYDKDF (reference sequence). Trimming cost V 6 bases and J 6 bases; bases outside gene matches: 7. The CDR3 spans 15 residues. Here the CDR3 reads CATSTRGLAGAEQYF. The CDR3 DNA is TGTGCCACCAGTACACGGGGACTAGCGGGAGCCGAGCAGTACTTC.

Only one count was recorded for this clone. V usage is TRBV10-2 and J usage is TRBJ2-2; the D gene is possibly TRBD2 (5 bases). V gave up 6 bases and J gave up 1 base, with 6 bases separating them. CDR3 size: 13 residues. Germline CDR1 is WSHSY and CDR2 is SAAADI. CDR3 residues: CASRLENTGELFF. The DNA of the CDR3 is TGCGCCAGCAGACTAGAGAACACCGGGGAGCTGTTTTTT.

The V call is TRBV27, the J call TRBJ2-2; 13 bases agree with TRBD2. This CDR3 comprises 15 residues. Germline V CDR1 and CDR2: MNHEY, SMNVEV (reference sequence). V was clipped by 3 bases and J by 5 bases; unmatched bases: 0. CDR3 amino acids: CASSLGLAGTGELFF. Written as DNA, the CDR3 is TGTGCCAGCAGTTTGGGACTAGCGGGGACCGGGGAGCTGTTTTTT.

The CDR3 loop reads CASSLRTGMNEQFF. The CDR3 coding sequence is TGTGCCAGCAGCTTAAGGACAGGGATGAATGAGCAGTTCTTC. This chain links TRBV7-8 with TRBJ2-1; 8 bases map to TRBD1. The CDR3 length is 14 residues. The germline gives CDR1 SGHVS, CDR2 FQNEAQ. J gave up 7 bases and V 2 bases, and 4 bases lay outside the gene matches.

The chain couples TRBV5-8 to TRBJ2-3, with D perhaps matching TRBD1 (6 bases). Between the trimmed V and J ends, which lost 1 base and 1 base, there was a span of 10 bases. The CDR3 length is 15 residues. From germline, CDR1 is SGHTS and CDR2 YDEGEE. In DNA, the CDR3 is TGTGCCAGCAGCTTGACAGGGATGGGCACAGATACGCAGTATTTT. Translated, it gives CASSLTGMGTDTQYF. Drawing the rest from reference TRBV5-8 and TRBJ2-3, the complete variable domain is EAGVTQSPTHLIKTRGQQATLRCSPISGHTSVYWYQQALGLGLQFLLWYDEGEERNRGNFPPRFSGRQFPNYSSELNVNALELEDSALYLCASSLTGMGTDTQYFGPGTRLTVL.

The chain recombines TRBV2 with TRBJ1-1; the D is unclear. The CDR3 has 12 amino acids. Looked up from germline, CDR1 is SNHLY and CDR2 is FYNNEI. The germline V and J ends were trimmed by 6 bases and 2 bases, with 7 bases remaining between them. CDR3 loop: CASSPDNTEAFF. In DNA form, the CDR3 reads TGTGCCAGCAGCCCGGATAACACTGAAGCTTTCTTT.

This clone appeared once. The chain employs TRBV27 and TRBJ2-2; TRBD2 agrees at 7 bases. CDR3 length equals 19 residues. J was trimmed by 3 bases and V by 3 bases; bases with no gene match: 16. Germline CDR1 MNHEY, CDR2 SMNVEV (reference sequence). The CDR3 region is CASSFLVGRPGLHTGELFF. The CDR3 region has the DNA TGTGCCAGCAGTTTTCTTGTCGGCAGACCGGGACTACACACCGGGGAGCTGTTTTTT.

This chain connects TRBV2 to TRBJ1-2; weak D call: TRBD1 (5 bases). This CDR3 has 18 residues. V lost 1 base, J lost 2 bases, and 20 bases lay in between. The germline V gene encodes CDR1 SNHLY and CDR2 FYNNEI. The CDR3 region is CASSEVYLGVDKNYGYTF. Written as DNA, the CDR3 is TGTGCCAGCAGTGAAGTGTATCTAGGGGTAGATAAGAACTATGGCTACACCTTC.

About this clone itself: The identical CDR3 is also encoded by other nucleotide sequences in the sample. The V and J genes are TRBV27 and TRBJ2-7; 8 nucleotides align to TRBD1. The CDR3 is 15 amino acids. Germline CDR1 is MNHEY and CDR2 is SMNVEV (reference sequence). The V gene end was trimmed by 2 bases and the J gene end by 1 base; junction bases not matched to a gene: 4. This chain's CDR3 is CASSLGRGPSYEQYF. CDR3 nucleotide sequence: TGTGCCAGCAGTTTAGGCAGGGGGCCGTCCTACGAGCAGTACTTC.

This clone is a singleton in its sample. This chain connects TRBV27 to TRBJ2-3; 7 bases agree with TRBD2. Trimming removed 4 bases from V and 2 bases from J; junction bases left unmatched: 3. Germline V gene data show CDR1 as MNHEY and CDR2 as SMNVEV (reference sequence). This CDR3 contains 14 residues. CDR3 DNA: TGTGCCAGCAGTTCCGGGGGGAACACAGATACGCAGTATTTT. Protein sequence: CASSSGGNTDTQYF.

The genes are TRBV6-1 and TRBJ1-1; the D is unclear. The V gene lost 7 bases and the J gene lost 5 bases, with 14 bases spanning the gap. The CDR3 has 13 amino acids. Germline V CDR1 and CDR2: MNHNS, SASEGT. CDR3 nucleotide sequence: TGTGCCAGCACCCACCTCCAGCGGACTGAAGCTTTCTTT. Translated, it gives CASTHLQRTEAFF.

The J gene is TRBJ1-2, the V gene TRBV4-1, with 9 positions matching TRBD1. Germline assignment: CDR1 MGHRA and CDR2 YSYEKL. This CDR3 is built from 15 residues. After removal of 2 bases from V and 4 bases from J, the junction contained 5 bases not matched to a gene. The DNA of the CDR3 is TGCGCCAGCAGCCAACGACAGGGGGGGGGCTATGGCTACACCTTC. Its protein is CASSQRQGGGYGYTF.

The CDR3 bases are TGTGCCAGCAGTCCCCTTGGGACAGGGCGTGAAAAACTGTTTTTT. The encoded protein is CASSPLGTGREKLFF. The chain joins TRBV28 to TRBJ1-4; 9 bases align to TRBD1. This CDR3 is built from 15 residues. Germline CDR1 reads MDHEN; CDR2 reads SYDVKM. After removal of 5 bases from V and 7 bases from J, the junction contained 8 bases not matched to a gene.